A single sample is the source of the 19 T cell receptor beta chains below, sequenced in a study of T cells in Graves' hyperthyroidism and ophthalmopathy. Using RNA transcripts as the source, TCR beta CDR3 regions were amplified. HTBI primers drove first-round RT-PCR of the TCR CDR3. Each CDR3 protein gets one entry after TCRdb re-called the multiplex PCR reads with MiXCR. Of approximately 720,000 distinct CDR3 sequences listed, approximately 19% were seen once; the top ten hold about a sixth. Sequencing was done on a sample of blood. The receptors shown here come from a woman aged 50 to 60 with Graves' hyperthyroidism that later progressed to Graves' ophthalmopathy.

This clonotype was found a few times. This chain connects TRBV28 to TRBJ2-7; TRBD2 matches at 9 bases. The germline V gene encodes CDR1 MDHEN and CDR2 SYDVKM. V was pared by 2 bases and J by 7 bases, with 9 bases of the junction left unmatched. This CDR3 spans 15 amino acids. CDR3 residues: CASSLIIAGVKEQYF. CDR3 coding DNA: TGTGCCAGCAGTTTAATTATAGCGGGAGTAAAAGAGCAGTACTTC.

This clonotype has a count of ten or more. The rearrangement uses TRBV18 and TRBJ2-5; TRBD1 matches 7 bases. With 6 bases clipped from V and 5 bases from J, the junction kept 12 bases outside the gene matches. The CDR3 runs 15 residues. CDR1 is KGHSH and CDR2 is LQKENI in the germline V gene. CDR3 in amino acids: CASSPRGQNGETQYF. CDR3 bases: TGTGCCAGCTCCCCGAGGGGACAGAACGGTGAGACCCAGTACTTC.

This clonotype was counted many times. The CDR3 nucleotides are TGTGCCAGCTGTACGGGCATGATGGCCCAGCATTTT. Amino acid sequence: CASCTGMMAQHF. This rearrangement joins TRBV12-3 or TRBV12-4 to TRBJ1-5; D gene ambiguous. The ends were cut back, 8 bases at V and 11 bases at J, with 16 bases in the middle. This CDR3 spans 12 amino acids.

The CDR3, as DNA: TGTGCCAGCAGTGAAGCGCAAGTAGCGGGGGAGGGGGGCTACACCTTC. This encodes CASSEAQVAGEGGYTF. The chain couples TRBV6-1 to TRBJ1-2; TRBD1 is a possible D gene (5 bases). The germline gives CDR1 MNHNS, CDR2 SASEGT. The V and J ends lost 0 bases and 8 bases respectively, with 19 bases between them. This CDR3 has 16 residues.

Remarks on this clonotype: Its ends do not fully match the called genes, so a read error is possible. This rearrangement joins TRBV3-1 to TRBJ1-2; D remains unclear. This CDR3 spans 15 amino acids. Germline values: CDR1 LGHDT, CDR2 YNNKEL (reference sequence). CDR3 in DNA: TGTACCAGCAGCCCTGAGAGGACCGCTTACTATGGCTACACCTTC. It translates to CTSSPERTAYYGYTF. The full variable domain, rest sourced from reference TRBV3-1 and TRBJ1-2, is DTAVSQTPKYLVTQMGNDKSIKCEQNLGHDTMYWYKQDSKKFLKIMFSYNNKELIINETVPNRFSPKSPDKAHLNLHINSLELGDSAVYFCTSSPERTAYYGYTFGSGTRLTVV.

This clonotype was counted at least ten times. This chain connects TRBV24-1 to TRBJ2-7; TRBD1 agrees at 8 bases. This CDR3 is 13 amino acids long. Unmatched junction bases numbered 3, after V lost 7 bases and J lost 2 bases. Germline loops: CDR1 KGHDR, CDR2 SFDVKD. The CDR3 loop is CATSGTGTYEQYF. In nucleotides, the CDR3 is TGTGCCACCAGCGGGACAGGCACCTACGAGCAGTACTTC.

The chain recombines TRBV11-2 with TRBJ2-3, with 7 bases matching TRBD2. The CDR3 spans 18 residues. The junction had 16 bases not matched to a gene; V was cut back by 1 base and J by 6 bases. Germline V gene lookup returns CDR1 SGHAT and CDR2 FQNNGV. CDR3 amino acids: CASSLATWGGGAGDTQYF. Here the CDR3 DNA reads TGTGCCAGCAGCTTAGCCACCTGGGGGGGAGGGGCGGGGGATACGCAGTATTTT.

This clonotype has more than one count but fewer than ten. The chain recombines TRBV6-2 or TRBV6-3 with TRBJ2-3, with 9 positions matching TRBD2. The CDR3 contains 15 residues. Germline V gene data show CDR1 as MNHEY and CDR2 as SVGEGT. The trim removed 2 bases at V and 5 bases at J, leaving 5 bases unmatched. CDR3 residues: CASSYERGEVDTQYF. The CDR3 nucleotides are TGTGCCAGCAGTTACGAGCGGGGGGAGGTAGATACGCAGTATTTT.

This clonotype was seen more than once but under ten times. The chain joins TRBV5-1 to TRBJ2-2; D remains ambiguous. CDR3 size: 14 residues. From germline, CDR1 is SGHRS and CDR2 YFSETQ. Between the trimmed V and J ends, which lost 2 bases and 3 bases, there was a span of 8 bases. The CDR3, as DNA: TGCGCCAGCAGCTTTACACGGGACACCGGGGAGCTGTTTTTT. Its protein product is CASSFTRDTGELFF.

This clonotype was picked up many times. The V and J genes are TRBV5-1 and TRBJ2-3; 12 bases map to TRBD2. Germline values: CDR1 SGHRS, CDR2 YFSETQ. V shed 3 bases and J 6 bases; nucleotides not matched to a gene: 5. The CDR3 contains 15 residues. This chain's CDR3 is CASSYGTSGPDTQYF. The CDR3 coding sequence is TGCGCCAGCAGCTACGGGACTAGCGGGCCCGATACGCAGTATTTT.

This chain connects TRBV20-1 to TRBJ2-3, with 10 positions matching TRBD1. J lost 6 bases, V lost 3 bases, and 0 bases had no gene match. Germline loops: CDR1 DFQATT, CDR2 SNEGSKA (reference sequence). The CDR3 sequence is 12 residues long. The CDR3 reads CSARDRGDTQYF. DNA for the CDR3: TGCAGTGCTAGGGACAGGGGGGATACGCAGTATTTT.

The CDR3 sequence is CASSLGPGQAYEQYF. CDR3 nucleotides: TGTGCCAGCAGCTTAGGACCGGGACAGGCCTACGAGCAGTACTTC. The rearrangement joins TRBV7-2 to TRBJ2-7; 8 positions match TRBD1. The germline gives CDR1 SGHTA, CDR2 FQGNSA. The length of the CDR3 is 15 residues. V gave up 1 base and J gave up 2 bases; unmatched junction bases: 4.

The rearrangement links TRBV20-1 to TRBJ1-2; D is undetermined. The CDR3 is 9 amino acids. Trimming took 5 bases from V and 14 from J, leaving 12 bases between them. Germline CDR1 reads DFQATT; CDR2 reads SNEGSKA (reference sequence). The CDR3 protein is CSAAPGGTF. The CDR3 coding sequence is TGCAGTGCTGCCCCCGGAGGTACCTTC.

The table lists this clonotype with a few counts. The chain is built from TRBV29-1 and TRBJ1-5; tentatively, D is TRBD1 (6 bases). Germline CDR1 is SQVTM and CDR2 is ANQGSEA. V lost 7 bases and J lost 6, with 19 bases in between. There are 14 residues in the CDR3. CDR3 sequence (DNA): TGCAGCGCTGTTATCGGGGGCCGGGGTCAGCCCCAGCATTTT. This encodes CSAVIGGRGQPQHF.

The J gene is TRBJ2-5, the V gene TRBV2; the match to TRBD2 covers 14 bases. Germline trimming cut 3 bases from V and 5 bases from J; bases unmatched to any gene: 5. CDR3 length: 16 residues. In germline, CDR1 is SNHLY, CDR2 FYNNEI. The CDR3 region is CASSEGLAGARETQYF. The CDR3 nucleotides read TGTGCCAGCAGTGAGGGACTAGCGGGGGCAAGGGAGACCCAGTACTTC.

The chain carries TRBV6-1 and TRBJ1-1; D ambiguous. V was cut by 6 bases and J by 4 bases, with 12 bases left in between. The germline gives CDR1 MNHNS, CDR2 SASEGT. This CDR3 has 13 residues. CDR3 region: CASSRGEVTEAFF. For the CDR3, the DNA is TGTGCCAGCAGCCGGGGAGAAGTCACTGAAGCTTTCTTT.

This clonotype was seen ten or more times. This chain connects TRBV2 to TRBJ1-2; TRBD1 agrees at 7 bases. The CDR3 has 13 residues. V was pared by 7 bases and J by 4 bases, with 6 bases of the junction left unmatched. Germline CDR1 reads SNHLY; CDR2 reads FYNNEI. CDR3: CASILGTAYGYTF. For the CDR3, the DNA is TGTGCCAGCATCCTCGGGACAGCCTATGGCTACACCTTC.

The rearrangement joins TRBV29-1 to TRBJ2-7, with a possible D match to TRBD1 (5 bases). V was cut by 6 bases and J by 6 bases, with 18 bases left in between. Looked up from germline, CDR1 is SQVTM and CDR2 is ANQGSEA. The CDR3 length is 13 residues. The CDR3 coding sequence is TGCAGCGTCCTCTTTCCCGACAGCTCCGAGCAGTACTTC. Its protein product is CSVLFPDSSEQYF.

This clonotype was recorded a few times. This chain uses TRBV5-1 with TRBJ2-5, with TRBD2 matching over 9 bases. This CDR3 has 17 residues. Germline assignment: CDR1 SGHRS and CDR2 YFSETQ. V trimming: 4 bases; J trimming: 2 bases; junction bases outside the gene matches: 12. The CDR3 DNA follows: TGCGCCAGCAGCATTGGCGGGGGGGCGCTAGGACAAGAGACCCAGTACTTC. Protein sequence: CASSIGGGALGQETQYF.